This entry features one T cell receptor beta chain sequence. These data belong to a study of blood T cell repertoires in COVID-19. Study-wide background: COVID-19 samples, acute and convalescent, were from the United States, Italy and Spain. From T cells, B-cell-depleted T cells, or PBMCs came the material, which was cDNA or gDNA.

Seattle's enrolled individuals joined amid active infection and were then monitored longitudinally. V lost 7 bases, J lost 4 bases, and 10 bases stayed unmatched. CDR1 is SEHNR, CDR2 FQNEAQ, per germline (reference sequence). The CDR3 has 15 residues. As processed by the authors: Reference gene primer amplification in the assay estimated nucleated cell counts. TCRdb keeps only in-frame clones here, not all; method: immunoSEQ multiplex PCR. V, J and clone size reflect that table, while D and trimming were determined from the DNA. The table shows nearly 350,000 clones, with around nine tenths occurring only once.

The rearrangement joins TRBV7-9 to TRBJ2-1; 7 bases fit TRBD1. The receptor's source is an older woman with COVID-19, enrolled during active disease. The sample comprised peripheral blood. For the CDR3, the DNA is TGTGCCAGCATCCAGACGGGACAGTTATACAATGAGCAGTTCTTC. It translates to CASIQTGQLYNEQFF.